This T cell receptor beta chain derives from a study of metastatic and nonmetastatic thyroid tumors. Looking at the study overall: From malignant and benign thyroid patients, repertoires in blood and in tumor or nodule tissue were compared. Study-wide points: In blood and tumor, TCR beta diversity was reportedly significantly higher in malignant thyroid tumors than in benign nodules.

No patient had received any treatment before thyroid surgery. Germline V CDR1 and CDR2: SGHRS, YFSETQ. Deletions cut 7 bases from V and 3 bases from J, with 16 bases between. The CDR3 covers 14 residues. This clone was counted many times. Its antigen is not identified. In the authors' workflow: Researchers built a distant-metastasis classifier for papillary thyroid cancer that drew on CDR3 differences across clinicopathological groups. TCRdb reprocessed the PCR reads using MiXCR. TCRdb's processing, not the authors' own work, is the source of the V and J calls. This table has 20,000 or so clones, roughly 24% appearing once.

The origin of this receptor is a male donor with papillary thyroid cancer or a benign thyroid nodule (not recorded which). Some clones in this sample may be carry-over from other donors' samples. Sequenced material: blood. The V call is TRBV5-1, the J call TRBJ1-1; D remains unclear. Written as DNA, the CDR3 is TGCGCCAGCCTTCGCCAAAACGGGGACACTGAAGCTTTCTTT. Translated, it gives CASLRQNGDTEAFF.